One sample yielded the 25 T cell receptor beta chains listed below, sequenced in a study of OX40 agonist ivuxolimab in advanced cancers. To prepare the library, the immunoSEQ multiplex PCR assay was applied. Imported from immuneACCESS, the table was reduced by TCRdb to in-frame sequences with V and J called. These copies leave out some clones; in studies compared against another copy, an unresolved V gene accounts for under half, and the cause of the remainder is not known. The sample table shows approximately 74,000 clones, and 80% to 95% are seen once. Jointly, the top ten make up approximately 0.58% of the sample. Specimen: CD4+ or CD8+ T cells sorted from blood, collected in a trial of the OX40 agonist ivuxolimab. Receptors were obtained from an adult with an advanced solid tumor such as melanoma, head and neck, liver or kidney cancer.

Concerning this clone itself: Other nucleotide sequences in the sample specify the same CDR3. The rearrangement links TRBV7-2 to TRBJ2-1; D is perhaps TRBD1 or TRBD2 (6 bases each). V lost 3 bases, J lost 8 bases, and 8 bases lay in between. The CDR3 has 12 residues. Germline loops: CDR1 SGHTA, CDR2 FQGNSA. CDR3 sequence: CASSLGGHEQFF. In DNA, the CDR3 is TGTGCCAGCAGCTTGGGGGGCCATGAGCAGTTCTTC. Full variable domain (remainder filled in from reference TRBV7-2 and TRBJ2-1): GAGVSQSPSNKVTEKGKDVELRCDPISGHTALYWYRQSLGQGLEFLIYFQGNSAPDKSGLPSDRFSAERTGGSVSTLTIQRTQQEDSAVYLCASSLGGHEQFFGPGTRLTVL.

This chain connects TRBV5-6 to TRBJ1-4, with D unresolved. This CDR3 spans 15 amino acids. Germline assignment: CDR1 SGHDT and CDR2 YYEEEE. V lost 1 base and J 6 bases, leaving 13 bases between the germline ends. This chain's CDR3 is CASSLYLVADEKLFF. CDR3 nucleotide sequence: TGTGCCAGCAGCTTGTACCTCGTAGCTGATGAAAAACTGTTTTTT.

The genes are TRBV27 and TRBJ2-2; a possible D gene is TRBD2 (5 bases). The CDR3 is 15 amino acids. Deletions cut 6 bases from V and 2 bases from J, with 13 bases between. The germline V gene has CDR1 MNHEY and CDR2 SMNVEV (reference sequence). CDR3 residues: CASSYGRGNTGELFF. The CDR3, as DNA: TGTGCCAGCAGCTATGGACGGGGAAACACCGGGGAGCTGTTTTTT.

V is TRBV7-2 and J is TRBJ2-1; D is unresolved. This CDR3 region has 14 residues. The germline CDR1 and CDR2 sequences are SGHTA and FQGNSA. The germline V and J ends were trimmed by 4 bases and 10 bases, with 17 bases remaining between them. CDR3 nucleotides: TGTGCCAGCAGCTCACCCCGGGCCCCTGGGGAGCAGTTCTTC. It codes for CASSSPRAPGEQFF. The complete variable domain, with remaining parts taken from reference TRBV7-2 and TRBJ2-1, reads GAGVSQSPSNKVTEKGKDVELRCDPISGHTALYWYRQSLGQGLEFLIYFQGNSAPDKSGLPSDRFSAERTGGSVSTLTIQRTQQEDSAVYLCASSSPRAPGEQFFGPGTRLTVL.

V and J are TRBV28 and TRBJ2-4; TRBD1 aligns across 8 bases. The CDR3 is 16 amino acids. Trimming removed 6 bases from V and 2 bases from J; junction bases left unmatched: 9. CDR1 and CDR2 from the germline V gene are MDHEN and SYDVKM. The CDR3 is CASSPRAGGPKNIQYF. CDR3 nucleotide sequence: TGTGCCAGCAGCCCCCGGGCAGGGGGCCCCAAAAACATTCAGTACTTC.

This chain links TRBV27 with TRBJ2-7, with 10 bases that match TRBD2. J gave up 5 bases and V 6 bases, and 10 bases lay outside the gene matches. Germline CDR1 is MNHEY and CDR2 is SMNVEV (reference sequence). The CDR3 has 15 amino acids. CDR3 amino acids: CASSRQREGLNEQYF. Written as DNA, the CDR3 is TGTGCCAGCAGCCGCCAGCGGGAGGGCCTTAACGAGCAGTACTTC.

The rearrangement uses TRBV6-4 and TRBJ2-7; weak D call: TRBD2 (5 bases). This CDR3 comprises 13 residues. CDR1 and CDR2 (germline): MRHNA, SNTAGT. Trimming stripped 6 bases from V and 2 bases from J, with 11 bases between. The chain's CDR3 is CASRITGTYEQYF. The CDR3 nucleotides are TGTGCCAGCAGAATCACGGGAACCTACGAGCAGTACTTC.

CDR3 protein: CASSRQGPSSYEQYF. CDR3 DNA sequence: TGTGCCAGTAGTCGACAGGGACCAAGCTCCTACGAGCAGTACTTC. The rearrangement joins TRBV19 to TRBJ2-7; 7 bases agree with TRBD1. In germline, CDR1 is LNHDA, CDR2 SQIVND (reference sequence). After removal of 5 bases from V and 0 bases from J, the junction contained 7 bases not matched to a gene. CDR3 size: 15 residues.

The table lists this clone with a count of one. The V gene is TRBV19, the J gene TRBJ1-2, with 7 bases aligning to TRBD1. V lost 6 bases, J lost 8 bases, and 15 bases stayed unmatched. The CDR3 is 15 amino acids. Germline V gene data show CDR1 as LNHDA and CDR2 as SQIVND (reference sequence). The CDR3 DNA sequence: TGTGCCAGTAGCGACGGACAGGTGTACGGGCTGGGCTACACCTTC. Translating gives CASSDGQVYGLGYTF.

The V and J genes are TRBV19 and TRBJ1-2; D is possibly TRBD1 (5 bases). This CDR3 has 12 residues. Per germline, CDR1 LNHDA and CDR2 SQIVND (reference sequence). Trimming took off 6 bases at V and 7 bases at J, with 12 bases between the two ends. The chain's CDR3 is CASRMYGAGYTF. CDR3 coding DNA: TGTGCCAGTAGGATGTACGGGGCTGGCTACACCTTC.

V gene TRBV5-6 combines with J gene TRBJ1-5, with 7 positions matching TRBD1. With V trimmed by 5 bases and J by 6 bases, 14 bases remained unmatched. Germline loops: CDR1 SGHDT, CDR2 YYEEEE. CDR3 length: 16 residues. The CDR3 sequence: CASRPPGGSGGQPQHF. CDR3 coding DNA: TGTGCCAGCAGACCTCCAGGGGGGTCAGGGGGTCAGCCCCAGCATTTT.

The rearrangement joins TRBV19 to TRBJ2-5; 8 bases map to TRBD2. CDR1 and CDR2 from the germline V gene are LNHDA and SQIVND (reference sequence). The J segment lost 5 bases and the V segment lost 5 bases, leaving 10 bases of the junction unmatched. This CDR3 is 15 amino acids long. The CDR3 DNA reads as TGTGCCAGTAGTCGTAACGGGAGGGCCGGGGAGACCCAGTACTTC. Translated: CASSRNGRAGETQYF.

As for this clone: A junction boundary mismatches the germline segment, possibly from a read error. This rearrangement joins TRBV5-1 to TRBJ2-7; D is possibly TRBD1 (6 bases). The CDR3 contains 12 residues. Germline loops: CDR1 SGHRS, CDR2 YFSETQ. The CDR3 loop is CASSLEKDRQYF. The CDR3 nucleotides are TGCGCCAGCAGTTTGGAAAAGGACAGGCAGTACTTC.

This chain links TRBV2 with TRBJ2-1; maybe TRBD2 (6 bases). This CDR3 spans 17 amino acids. Germline assignment: CDR1 SNHLY and CDR2 FYNNEI. Trimming left V 5 bases short and J 0 bases short, with 17 bases between. The CDR3 DNA sequence: TGTGCCAGCAGTATCTTTGGGGGACTTTTCTCCTACAATGAGCAGTTCTTC. Translation: CASSIFGGLFSYNEQFF.

The V gene is TRBV18, the J gene TRBJ1-1; 7 nucleotides align to TRBD1. Germline CDR1 is KGHSH and CDR2 is LQKENI. V dropped 3 bases and J dropped 1; count of bases not matched to a gene: 2. This CDR3 is 14 amino acids long. The CDR3 nucleotides read TGTGCCAGCTCACCTGGACAGGCGAACACTGAAGCTTTCTTT. The encoded protein is CASSPGQANTEAFF.

V gene TRBV7-9 combines with J gene TRBJ2-7, with D uncertain. V gave up 0 bases and J gave up 5 bases, with 8 bases separating them. The CDR3 runs to 13 residues. Germline CDR1 and CDR2: SEHNR and FQNEAQ (reference sequence). CDR3 in amino acids: CASSLARLHEQYF. The CDR3, as DNA: TGTGCCAGCAGCTTAGCGCGGCTACACGAGCAGTACTTC.

V is TRBV11-2 and J is TRBJ2-7; TRBD1 aligns across 7 bases. The germline gives CDR1 SGHAT, CDR2 FQNNGV. V shed 3 bases and J 4 bases; nucleotides not matched to a gene: 6. The CDR3 spans 14 residues. The CDR3 spells CASSFTGARYEQYF. CDR3 DNA sequence: TGTGCCAGCAGCTTTACAGGGGCTAGGTACGAGCAGTACTTC. Combining the CDR3 with reference TRBV11-2 and TRBJ2-7 gives the whole variable domain EAGVAQSPRYKIIEKRQSVAFWCNPISGHATLYWYQQILGQGPKLLIQFQNNGVVDDSQLPKDRFSAERLKGVDSTLKIQPAKLEDSAVYLCASSFTGARYEQYFGPGTRLTVT.

There are a few counts of this clone. The rearrangement uses TRBV9 and TRBJ2-1, with unresolved D. CDR1 and CDR2 (germline): SGDLS, YYNGEE. Trimming removed 0 bases at V and 4 bases at J, with 8 bases between. The CDR3 has 14 residues. CDR3 in DNA: TGTGCCAGCAGCGTAGAGGTCCAATACAATGAGCAGTTCTTC. This gives the protein CASSVEVQYNEQFF.

The rearrangement joins TRBV5-6 to TRBJ2-1, with 8 positions matching TRBD2. The CDR3 runs to 16 residues. CDR1 and CDR2 from the germline V gene are SGHDT and YYEEEE. The trim removed 1 base at V and 3 bases at J, leaving 6 bases unmatched. CDR3 protein: CASSLNAGGLYNEQFF. CDR3 nucleotide sequence: TGTGCCAGCAGCTTGAACGCGGGAGGCCTCTACAATGAGCAGTTCTTC.

The J gene is TRBJ2-5, the V gene TRBV7-2; D is perhaps TRBD2 (6 bases). Trimming shortened V by 5 bases and J by 5 bases, and 21 bases separated the two germline ends. The germline CDR1 and CDR2 sequences are SGHTA and FQGNSA. This CDR3 is built from 16 residues. The CDR3 DNA sequence: TGTGCCAGCAGCAAAACTCGACTAGGGTTAGGGGAGACCCAGTACTTC. Its translation: CASSKTRLGLGETQYF.

The chain employs TRBV7-3 and TRBJ1-2; D gene unclear. In germline, CDR1 is SGHTA, CDR2 FQGTGA. The CDR3 spans 13 residues. V shed 2 bases and J shed 6 bases, with 10 bases lying between them. In DNA form, the CDR3 reads TGTGCCAGCAGCTTATACGGCGGAGATGGCTACACCTTC. Translation: CASSLYGGDGYTF.

CDR3 amino acids: CASSLHQGADYTF. CDR3 nucleotide sequence: TGTGCCAGCAGCCTTCACCAGGGGGCCGACTACACCTTC. The chain combines TRBV7-9 with TRBJ1-2; TRBD1 matches at 8 bases. The CDR3 loop spans 13 amino acids. V shed 5 bases, J shed 10 bases, and the junction held 9 bases outside the gene matches. Germline-derived CDR1 and CDR2 are SEHNR and FQNEAQ (reference sequence).

This rearrangement joins TRBV27 to TRBJ2-5; D may match TRBD1 or TRBD2 (5 bases each). This CDR3 is built from 16 residues. Germline V gene lookup returns CDR1 MNHEY and CDR2 SMNVEV (reference sequence). Between the trimmed V and J ends, which lost 5 bases and 5 bases, there was a span of 21 bases. CDR3 nucleotide sequence: TGTGCCAGCAGTCTCAATCGGGACCAACCTCGGGAGACCCAGTACTTC. It is translated as CASSLNRDQPRETQYF.

V gene TRBV30 combines with J gene TRBJ1-6, with no clear D. The CDR3 loop spans 14 amino acids. V was shortened by 0 bases and J by 7 bases, with 10 bases between the two germline ends. Germline assignment: CDR1 GTSNPN and CDR2 SVGIG (reference sequence). The CDR3 sequence is CAWSVWTENSPLHF. The DNA for the CDR3 is TGTGCCTGGAGTGTTTGGACGGAAAATTCACCCCTCCACTTT.

This sequence joins TRBV6-5 and TRBJ2-3; no clear D. The germline V gene has CDR1 MNHEY and CDR2 SVGAGI. The CDR3 spans 14 residues. V was shortened by 3 bases and J by 6 bases, with 13 bases between the two germline ends. The CDR3 nucleotides read TGTGCCAGCAGTTATGGCATACGGTCTGATACGCAGTATTTT. It is translated as CASSYGIRSDTQYF.